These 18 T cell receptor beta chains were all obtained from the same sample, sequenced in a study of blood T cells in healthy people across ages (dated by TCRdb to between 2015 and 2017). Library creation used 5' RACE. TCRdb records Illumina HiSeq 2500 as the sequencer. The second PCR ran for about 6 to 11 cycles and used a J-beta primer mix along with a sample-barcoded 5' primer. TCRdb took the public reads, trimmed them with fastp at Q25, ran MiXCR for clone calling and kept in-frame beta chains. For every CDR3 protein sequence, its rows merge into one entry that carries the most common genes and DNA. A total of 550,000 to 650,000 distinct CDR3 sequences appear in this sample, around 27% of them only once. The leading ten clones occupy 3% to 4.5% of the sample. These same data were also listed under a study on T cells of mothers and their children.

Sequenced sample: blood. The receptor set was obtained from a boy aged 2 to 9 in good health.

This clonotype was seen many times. The CDR3: CASRPPGSGANVLTF. The CDR3 DNA sequence: TGTGCCAGTAGGCCCCCAGGGTCTGGGGCCAACGTCCTGACTTTC. The chain recombines TRBV19 with TRBJ2-6, with D possibly being TRBD1 (5 bases). The CDR3 has 15 residues. Per germline, CDR1 LNHDA and CDR2 SQIVND (reference sequence). Trimming left V 6 bases short and J 1 base short, with 10 bases between.

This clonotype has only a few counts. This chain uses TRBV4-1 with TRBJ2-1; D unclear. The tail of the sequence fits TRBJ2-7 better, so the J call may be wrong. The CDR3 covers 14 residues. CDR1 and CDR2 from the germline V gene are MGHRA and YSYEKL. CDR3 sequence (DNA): TGCGCCAGCAGCCAAGGGCTCACCTCCTACGAGCAGTACTTC. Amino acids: CASSQGLTSYEQYF.

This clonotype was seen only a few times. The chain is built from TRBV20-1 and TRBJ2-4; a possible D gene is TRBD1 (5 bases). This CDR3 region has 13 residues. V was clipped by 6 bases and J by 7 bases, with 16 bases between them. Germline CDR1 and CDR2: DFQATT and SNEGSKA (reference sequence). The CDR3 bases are TGCAGTGCCAGCCCTAGTGGGGCGAACATTCAGTACTTC. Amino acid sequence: CSASPSGANIQYF.

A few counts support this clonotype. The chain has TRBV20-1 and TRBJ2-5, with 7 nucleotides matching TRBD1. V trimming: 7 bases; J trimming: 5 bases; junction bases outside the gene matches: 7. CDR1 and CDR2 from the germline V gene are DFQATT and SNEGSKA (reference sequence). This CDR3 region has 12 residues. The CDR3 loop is CSGRQGRETQYF. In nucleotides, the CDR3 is TGCAGTGGCCGACAGGGAAGGGAGACCCAGTACTTC.

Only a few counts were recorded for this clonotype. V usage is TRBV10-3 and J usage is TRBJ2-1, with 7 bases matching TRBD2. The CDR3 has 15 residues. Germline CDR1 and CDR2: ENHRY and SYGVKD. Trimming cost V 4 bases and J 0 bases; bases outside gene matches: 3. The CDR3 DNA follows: TGTGCCATCAGTGCAGGCGGGAGCTCCTACAATGAGCAGTTCTTC. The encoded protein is CAISAGGSSYNEQFF.

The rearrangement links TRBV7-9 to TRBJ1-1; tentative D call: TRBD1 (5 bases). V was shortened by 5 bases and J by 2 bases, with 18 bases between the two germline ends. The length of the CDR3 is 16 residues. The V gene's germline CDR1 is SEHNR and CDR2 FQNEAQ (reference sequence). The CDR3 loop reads CASSQGHWGENTEAFF. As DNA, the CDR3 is TGTGCCAGCAGCCAAGGACACTGGGGGGAAAACACTGAAGCTTTCTTT.

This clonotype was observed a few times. CDR3 DNA sequence: TGTGCCAGCAGTTCACCGTTACAGGGGAATGAGCAGTTCTTC. It is translated as CASSSPLQGNEQFF. The chain links TRBV6-5 to TRBJ2-5, with 7 bases lining up with TRBD1. The J call may not be correct, given that the DNA end is closer to TRBJ2-1. Germline CDR1 reads MNHEY; CDR2 reads SVGAGI. The CDR3 consists of 14 residues.

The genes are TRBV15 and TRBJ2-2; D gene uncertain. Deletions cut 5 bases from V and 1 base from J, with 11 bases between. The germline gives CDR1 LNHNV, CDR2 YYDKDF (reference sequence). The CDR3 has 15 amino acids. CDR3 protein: CATSVGVQNTGELFF. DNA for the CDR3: TGTGCCACCAGCGTTGGAGTACAGAACACCGGGGAGCTGTTTTTT.

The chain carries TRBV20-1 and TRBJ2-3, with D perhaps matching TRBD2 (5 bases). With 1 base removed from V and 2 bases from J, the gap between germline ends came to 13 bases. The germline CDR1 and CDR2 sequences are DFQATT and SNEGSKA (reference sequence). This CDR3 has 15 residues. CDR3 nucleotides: TGCAGTGCTAGAGGGGTTAGCGAGTACACAGATACGCAGTATTTT. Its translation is CSARGVSEYTDTQYF.

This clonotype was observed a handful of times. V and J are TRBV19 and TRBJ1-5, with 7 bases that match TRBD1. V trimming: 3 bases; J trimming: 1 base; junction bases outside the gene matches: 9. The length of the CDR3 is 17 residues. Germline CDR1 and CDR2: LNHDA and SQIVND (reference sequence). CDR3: CASSIDREKGSNQPQHF. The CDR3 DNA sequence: TGTGCCAGTAGTATTGACAGGGAAAAAGGAAGCAATCAGCCCCAGCATTTT.

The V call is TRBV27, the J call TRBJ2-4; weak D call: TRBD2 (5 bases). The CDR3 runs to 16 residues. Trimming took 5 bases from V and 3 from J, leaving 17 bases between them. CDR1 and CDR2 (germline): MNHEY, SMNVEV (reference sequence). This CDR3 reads CASSPSRAGFKNIQYF. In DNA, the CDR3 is TGTGCCAGCAGTCCCTCCCGGGCGGGCTTCAAAAACATTCAGTACTTC.

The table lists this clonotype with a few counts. The chain's CDR3 is CSARGISQETQYF. Written as DNA, the CDR3 is TGCAGTGCTAGAGGGATTAGCCAAGAGACCCAGTACTTC. This chain uses TRBV20-1 with TRBJ2-5, with D uncertain. The ends were cut back, 1 base at V and 1 base at J, with 7 bases in the middle. Germline V gives CDR1 DFQATT, CDR2 SNEGSKA (reference sequence). This CDR3 is 13 amino acids long.

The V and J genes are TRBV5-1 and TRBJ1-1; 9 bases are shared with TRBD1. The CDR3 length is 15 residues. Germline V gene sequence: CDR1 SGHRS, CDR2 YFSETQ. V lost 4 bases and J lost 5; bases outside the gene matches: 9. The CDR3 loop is CASSPPGTGRTEAFF. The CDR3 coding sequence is TGCGCCAGCAGCCCTCCCGGGACAGGGAGGACTGAAGCTTTCTTT. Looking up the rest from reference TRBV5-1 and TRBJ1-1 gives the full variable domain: KAGVTQTPRYLIKTRGQQVTLSCSPISGHRSVSWYQQTPGQGLQFLFEYFSETQRNKGNFPGRFSGRQFSNSRSEMNVSTLELGDSALYLCASSPPGTGRTEAFFGQGTRLTVV.

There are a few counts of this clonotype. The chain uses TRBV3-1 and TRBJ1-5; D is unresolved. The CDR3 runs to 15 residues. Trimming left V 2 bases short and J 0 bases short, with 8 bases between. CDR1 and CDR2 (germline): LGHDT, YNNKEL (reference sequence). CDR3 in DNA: TGTGCCAGCAGCCAAAAACAGTATAGCAATCAGCCCCAGCATTTT. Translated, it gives CASSQKQYSNQPQHF.

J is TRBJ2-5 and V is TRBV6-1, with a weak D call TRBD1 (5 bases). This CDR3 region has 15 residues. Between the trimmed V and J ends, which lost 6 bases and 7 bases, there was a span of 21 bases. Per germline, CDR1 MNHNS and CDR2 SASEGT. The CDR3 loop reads CASRGGELPRGTQYF. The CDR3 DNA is TGTGCCAGCAGGGGCGGCGAGCTCCCTAGGGGGACCCAGTACTTC.

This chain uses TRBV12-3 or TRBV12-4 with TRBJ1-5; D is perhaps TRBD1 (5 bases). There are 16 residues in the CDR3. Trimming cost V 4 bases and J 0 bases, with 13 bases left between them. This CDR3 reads CASSWGGRASNQPQHF. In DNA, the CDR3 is TGTGCCAGCAGTTGGGGGGGGAGGGCTAGCAATCAGCCCCAGCATTTT.

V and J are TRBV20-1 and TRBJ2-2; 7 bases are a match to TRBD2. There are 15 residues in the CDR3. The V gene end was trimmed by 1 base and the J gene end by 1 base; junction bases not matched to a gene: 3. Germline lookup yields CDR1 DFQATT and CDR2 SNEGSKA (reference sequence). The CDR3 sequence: CSARAGGGNTGELFF. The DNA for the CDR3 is TGCAGTGCTAGAGCCGGCGGGGGGAACACCGGGGAGCTGTTTTTT.

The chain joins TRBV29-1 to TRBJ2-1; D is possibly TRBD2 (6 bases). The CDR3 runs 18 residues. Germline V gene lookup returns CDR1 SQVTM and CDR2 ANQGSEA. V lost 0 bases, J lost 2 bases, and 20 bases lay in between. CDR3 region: CSVEDPLVSGAPYNEQFF. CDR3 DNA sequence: TGCAGCGTTGAAGATCCCCTTGTTTCGGGAGCACCCTACAATGAGCAGTTCTTC.